This T cell receptor (beta chain) was profiled in a study of T cells after yellow fever vaccination. Study-level background: Based on CD3, CD45RA, CCR7 and CD95, EM, EMRA, CM and Tscm memory subsets were sorted.

Notes on the study in general: Primary-vaccination clones mostly resurfaced post-booster (about 95% CD4, roughly 90% CD8).

The TCR cDNA carried a universal primer site and UMIs from 5'RACE template switching. MiXCR, run by TCRdb on the 5' RACE reads, gives a single entry per CDR3 protein. The sample has more than 50,000 distinct CDR3 sequences, around 6.1% seen once. The sample holds many counts of this clonotype. Germline assignment: CDR1 SGHTA and CDR2 FQGNSA. V was clipped by 4 bases and J by 1 base, with 9 bases between them. The CDR3 extends over 14 amino acids. The rearrangement links TRBV7-2 to TRBJ2-3, with D unresolved. The receptor was isolated from a young man who received the YFV17D yellow fever vaccine. This material consisted of PBMCs, either bulk or a sorted T-cell subset (CD4+, CD8+, memory, or dextramer-sorted; not recorded which), taken on the day of the yellow fever booster vaccination. The DNA of the CDR3 is TGTGCCAGCAGCTCGGTATGGGGCACAGATACGCAGTATTTT. Protein sequence: CASSSVWGTDTQYF.